This TCR beta chain was identified in a study of blood T cell repertoires in COVID-19. Overall study context: COVID-19 samples, acute and convalescent, were from the United States, Italy and Spain.

Measured with immunoSEQ multiplex PCR; TCRdb has only the in-frame clones, and not every one. Of about 150,000 clones listed, roughly 89% are singletons. This TCR derives from a man aged 50 to 59 who had recovered from COVID-19. Material for sequencing was PBMCs or T cells enriched from blood (not recorded which).

CDR3 sequence (DNA): TGTGCCAGCAGCAAAGGCCCTCGGGGGGCCTCGGGCACAGATACGCAGTATTTT. Protein product: CASSKGPRGASGTDTQYF. The chain employs TRBV21-1 and TRBJ2-3; no check of the table's D call, TRBD2, against the DNA was made. TRBV21-1 is marked as a pseudogene. This CDR3 comprises 18 residues.